A single sample is the source of the 24 T cell receptor beta chains below, sequenced in a study of Graves' ophthalmopathy and Graves' hyperthyroidism. CDR3 regions of TCR beta were amplified from RNA transcripts. Second-round multiplex PCR came after a first-round RT-PCR that employed HTBI primers. MiXCR was run by TCRdb on the multiplex PCR reads, yielding one entry per CDR3 protein. The sample has 620,000 or so distinct CDR3 sequences; 22% are singletons. The sequencing input was peripheral blood. These receptors were collected from a woman aged 18 to 35 with stable Graves' hyperthyroidism. Some clones in this sample may be carry-over from other donors' samples.

This clonotype showed up many times. The V call is TRBV6-2 or TRBV6-3, the J call TRBJ2-4, with D maybe TRBD2 (7 bases). The CDR3 has 15 residues. The V gene lost 2 bases and the J gene lost 1 base, with 9 bases spanning the gap. CDR1 is MNHEY and CDR2 is SVGEGT in the germline V gene. This CDR3 reads CASSYGGAAKNIQYF. CDR3 sequence (DNA): TGTGCCAGCAGTTACGGGGGGGCGGCCAAAAACATTCAGTACTTC.

This clonotype was recorded once. This rearrangement joins TRBV5-1 to TRBJ2-4; 8 bases are a match to TRBD1. The CDR3 has 18 amino acids. The ends lost 2 bases at V and 3 bases at J; junction bases unmatched: 13. CDR1 is SGHRS and CDR2 is YFSETQ in the germline V gene. The CDR3 DNA sequence: TGCGCCAGCAGCTTTAACCAACAGGGGGGTTATGGCAAAAACATTCAGTACTTC. Translation gives CASSFNQQGGYGKNIQYF. Variable domain in full (rest from reference TRBV5-1 and TRBJ2-4): KAGVTQTPRYLIKTRGQQVTLSCSPISGHRSVSWYQQTPGQGLQFLFEYFSETQRNKGNFPGRFSGRQFSNSRSEMNVSTLELGDSALYLCASSFNQQGGYGKNIQYFGAGTRLSVL.

This clonotype has more than one count but fewer than ten. V gene TRBV3-1 combines with J gene TRBJ2-7; 9 positions agree with TRBD1. This CDR3 contains 14 residues. With 4 bases clipped from V and 4 bases from J, the junction kept 5 bases outside the gene matches. Looked up from germline, CDR1 is LGHDT and CDR2 is YNNKEL (reference sequence). The CDR3 reads CASSPWDRVYEQYF. Here the CDR3 DNA reads TGTGCCAGCAGCCCCTGGGACAGGGTTTACGAGCAGTACTTC.

The rearrangement links TRBV6-2 or TRBV6-3 to TRBJ2-2; 9 bases match TRBD2. Looked up from germline, CDR1 is MNHEY and CDR2 is SVGEGT. V shed 0 bases, J shed 5 bases, and the junction held 4 bases outside the gene matches. The CDR3 extends over 16 amino acids. For the CDR3, the DNA is TGTGCCAGCAGTTACTCTAGCGGGGGACGAACCGGGGAGCTGTTTTTT. Translation: CASSYSSGGRTGELFF.

This clonotype was seen ten or more times. V gene TRBV9 combines with J gene TRBJ2-2; no reliable D call. The germline CDR1 and CDR2 sequences are SGDLS and YYNGEE. V was pared by 0 bases and J by 4 bases, with 7 bases between. The CDR3 spans 14 residues. The CDR3 loop is CASSVAITTGELFF. In DNA form, the CDR3 reads TGTGCCAGCAGCGTAGCGATAACCACCGGGGAGCTGTTTTTT.

This clonotype has at least ten counts. V usage is TRBV6-2 or TRBV6-3 and J usage is TRBJ2-2; no reliable D call. CDR1 is MNHEY and CDR2 is SVGEGT in the germline V gene. The CDR3 loop spans 12 amino acids. The V end lost 1 base, the J end lost 3 bases, and 0 bases lay between the germline ends. CDR3 DNA: TGTGCCAGCAGTTACTACACCGGGGAGCTGTTTTTT. It yields the protein CASSYYTGELFF.

The V call is TRBV7-2, the J call TRBJ1-6, with D uncertain. This CDR3 contains 12 residues. Trimming cost V 5 bases and J 10 bases, with 9 bases left between them. Germline loops: CDR1 SGHTA, CDR2 FQGNSA. CDR3 coding DNA: TGTGCCAGCAGCGTGTACGGGTCACCCCTCCACTTT. It is translated as CASSVYGSPLHF.

This clonotype was counted ten times or more. V is TRBV20-1 and J is TRBJ2-5; 12 positions match TRBD2. The CDR3 is 15 amino acids. The V and J ends lost 3 bases and 7 bases, in that order; junction bases with no gene match: 9. Germline V gene lookup returns CDR1 DFQATT and CDR2 SNEGSKA (reference sequence). For the CDR3, the DNA is TGCAGTGCTAGCGTCGGACTAGCGGGGTGGGGGACCCAGTACTTC. Its translation: CSASVGLAGWGTQYF.

This clonotype was observed a few times. The V and J genes are TRBV5-6 and TRBJ1-1; no definite D call. The CDR3 length is 15 residues. V lost 0 bases, J lost 0 bases, and 9 bases lay in between. CDR1 SGHDT and CDR2 YYEEEE come from the germline V gene. The CDR3 bases are TGTGCCAGCAGCTTGGTTCAGGACTTGAACACTGAAGCTTTCTTT. Translating it yields CASSLVQDLNTEAFF.

This clonotype was detected ten times or more. The V call is TRBV24-1, the J call TRBJ2-7; D is uncertain. CDR1 and CDR2 (germline): KGHDR, SFDVKD. The V gene lost 6 bases and the J gene lost 1 base, with 9 bases spanning the gap. The CDR3 consists of 13 residues. CDR3 nucleotides: TGTGCCACCAGTACCGGCGGTTCCTACGAGCAGTACTTC. The encoded protein is CATSTGGSYEQYF.

Notes on this clonotype: Sequence at one end of the junction differs from germline and may be a read error. The rearrangement uses TRBV7-9 and TRBJ1-1, with D tentatively TRBD1 (5 bases). Germline V lookup: CDR1 SEHNR, CDR2 FQNEAQ (reference sequence). This CDR3 comprises 15 residues. The CDR3 bases are TGTGCCAGCAGCTTTTTCCCCAGGGTGGACACTGAAGCTTGCTTT. Translating it yields CASSFFPRVDTEACF.

This clonotype was observed a few times. V usage is TRBV28 and J usage is TRBJ2-4; 8 nucleotides match TRBD2. With V trimmed by 1 base and J by 5 bases, 10 bases remained unmatched. Per the germline V gene, CDR1 is MDHEN and CDR2 is SYDVKM. The CDR3 has 17 amino acids. This CDR3 is CASSLLAGGRFQNIQYF. In nucleotides, the CDR3 is TGTGCCAGCAGTTTATTAGCCGGCGGGAGGTTTCAAAACATTCAGTACTTC.

The chain is built from TRBV7-8 and TRBJ2-7; D not resolved. Germline values: CDR1 SGHVS, CDR2 FQNEAQ. The CDR3 extends over 15 amino acids. V was trimmed by 0 bases and J by 6 bases, leaving 15 bases between them. In DNA form, the CDR3 reads TGTGCCAGCAGCTTAGCATGGGTAGGGAACGGCGAGCAGTACTTC. This gives the protein CASSLAWVGNGEQYF. The full variable domain, in which reference TRBV7-8 and TRBJ2-7 provide the parts outside the CDR3, is GAGVSQSPRYKVAKRGQDVALRCDPISGHVSLFWYQQALGQGPEFLTYFQNEAQLDKSGLPSDRFFAERPEGSVSTLKIQRTQQEDSAVYLCASSLAWVGNGEQYFGPGTRLTVT.

This clonotype was detected many times. The chain recombines TRBV28 with TRBJ2-2; 7 positions agree with TRBD1. V trimming: 2 bases; J trimming: 1 base; junction bases outside the gene matches: 1. Germline-derived CDR1 and CDR2 are MDHEN and SYDVKM. The CDR3 is 15 amino acids. The CDR3 loop is CASSLGQENTGELFF. The CDR3 DNA sequence: TGTGCCAGCAGTTTAGGACAGGAGAACACCGGGGAGCTGTTTTTT.

This clonotype was seen many times. The chain employs TRBV5-1 and TRBJ1-1; D is unclear. CDR1 and CDR2 from the germline V gene are SGHRS and YFSETQ. V was clipped by 0 bases and J by 5 bases, with 8 bases between them. There are 13 residues in the CDR3. CDR3 in amino acids: CASSLETKTEAFF. The CDR3 DNA sequence: TGCGCCAGCAGCTTGGAGACGAAGACTGAAGCTTTCTTT.

The gene calls are TRBV6-1 and TRBJ1-6; 8 nucleotides align to TRBD1. CDR1 MNHNS and CDR2 SASEGT come from the germline V gene. This CDR3 contains 13 residues. Trimming cost V 6 bases and J 9 bases; bases outside gene matches: 4. The CDR3 sequence: CASRRQGSSPLHF. The CDR3 region has the DNA TGTGCCAGCAGACGACAGGGGAGTTCACCCCTCCACTTT.

The sample holds many counts of this clonotype. CDR3 sequence (DNA): TGTGCCAGCAGTCCCTGGGAAGATAACACCGGGGAGCTGTTTTTT. Protein product: CASSPWEDNTGELFF. The J gene is TRBJ2-2, the V gene TRBV2; D gene ambiguous. The CDR3 loop spans 15 amino acids. V was trimmed by 5 bases and J by 2 bases, leaving 12 bases between them. In germline, CDR1 is SNHLY, CDR2 FYNNEI. Full variable domain (outside the CDR3, taken from reference TRBV2 and TRBJ2-2): EPEVTQTPSHQVTQMGQEVILRCVPISNHLYFYWYRQILGQKVEFLVSFYNNEISEKSEIFDDQFSVERPDGSNFTLKIRSTKLEDSAMYFCASSPWEDNTGELFFGEGSRLTVL.

There are many counts of this clonotype. The V gene is TRBV11-1, the J gene TRBJ1-3, with D hard to call. Looked up from germline, CDR1 is SGHAT and CDR2 is FQDESV (reference sequence). The CDR3 runs to 15 residues. V lost 3 bases and J 0 bases, leaving 9 bases between the germline ends. CDR3: CASSFDATSGNTIYF. In DNA, the CDR3 is TGTGCCAGCAGCTTCGACGCAACCTCTGGAAACACCATATATTTT. Full variable domain (missing parts from reference TRBV11-1 and TRBJ1-3): EAEVAQSPRYKITEKSQAVAFWCDPISGHATLYWYRQILGQGPELLVQFQDESVVDDSQLPKDRFSAERLKGVDSTLKIQPAELGDSAMYLCASSFDATSGNTIYFGEGSWLTVV.

V and J are TRBV6-1 and TRBJ1-6; 8 nucleotides match TRBD1. The CDR3 covers 13 residues. V lost 8 bases to trimming and J lost 7 bases; unmatched junction nucleotides: 4. CDR1 is MNHNS and CDR2 is SASEGT in the germline V gene. CDR3 region: CASRQGRNSPLHF. The CDR3, as DNA: TGTGCCAGCCGACAGGGGCGGAATTCACCCCTCCACTTT.

Many counts were recorded for this clonotype. This rearrangement joins TRBV12-3 or TRBV12-4 to TRBJ2-4; D unclear. This CDR3 has 13 amino acids. V dropped 8 bases and J dropped 0 bases, with 8 bases sitting between them. This CDR3 is CASRPRAKNIQYF. The CDR3 nucleotides are TGTGCCAGCCGACCAAGAGCCAAAAACATTCAGTACTTC.

This clonotype appeared many times. V and J are TRBV28 and TRBJ1-2; the match to TRBD1 covers 9 bases. CDR3 length: 13 amino acids. Germline-derived CDR1 and CDR2 are MDHEN and SYDVKM. The V segment lost 6 bases and the J segment 4 bases; nucleotides outside the gene matches: 3. CDR3 protein: CASRDRGAYGYTF. The DNA for the CDR3 is TGTGCCAGCAGAGACAGGGGGGCCTATGGCTACACCTTC.

The chain uses TRBV12-5 and TRBJ1-1; a possible D gene is TRBD1 (6 bases). The CDR3 is 13 amino acids. Germline V gene lookup returns CDR1 LGHNT and CDR2 FRNRAP. Deletions cut 7 bases from V and 1 base from J, with 10 bases between. The CDR3, as DNA: TGTGCTAGTGTTCTAGGGGGGAACACTGAAGCTTTCTTT. Translation: CASVLGGNTEAFF.

This clonotype showed up many times. The chain combines TRBV20-1 with TRBJ1-2, with D tentatively TRBD1 (6 bases). The V end was cut by 3 bases, the J end by 8 bases, with 22 bases between. This CDR3 region has 15 residues. The germline V gene encodes CDR1 DFQATT and CDR2 SNEGSKA (reference sequence). CDR3: CSARMGELRGGGYTF. The CDR3 DNA reads TGCAGTGCTAGGATGGGGGAGCTTCGGGGGGGCGGCTACACCTTC.

This clonotype appeared many times. The rearrangement uses TRBV5-1 and TRBJ2-7, with D maybe TRBD1 (5 bases). Germline V gene lookup returns CDR1 SGHRS and CDR2 YFSETQ. Trimming cost V 4 bases and J 0 bases, with 8 bases left between them. The CDR3 is 13 amino acids. CDR3 sequence (DNA): TGCGCCAGCAGCCAGGACAACTCCTACGAGCAGTACTTC. Its translation: CASSQDNSYEQYF.